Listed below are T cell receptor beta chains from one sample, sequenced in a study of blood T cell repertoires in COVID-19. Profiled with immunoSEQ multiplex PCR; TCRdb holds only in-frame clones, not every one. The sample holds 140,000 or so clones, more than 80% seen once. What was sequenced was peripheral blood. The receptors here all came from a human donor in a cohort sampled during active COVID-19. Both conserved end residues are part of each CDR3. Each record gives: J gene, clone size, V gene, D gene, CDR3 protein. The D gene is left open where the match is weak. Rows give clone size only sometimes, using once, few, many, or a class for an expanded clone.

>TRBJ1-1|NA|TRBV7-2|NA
CASKNSNTEAFF
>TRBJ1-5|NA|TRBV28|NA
CASCLSNQPQHF
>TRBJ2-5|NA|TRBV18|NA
CASSLYSQETQYF
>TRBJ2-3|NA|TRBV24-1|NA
CATSDYITDTQYF
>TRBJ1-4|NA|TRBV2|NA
CASRERTTNEKLFF
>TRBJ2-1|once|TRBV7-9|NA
CASSLIAPGNEQFF
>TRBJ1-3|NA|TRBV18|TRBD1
CASSPYGTGKGSGNTIYF
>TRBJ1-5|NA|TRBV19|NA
CASSRQGWGNQPQHF
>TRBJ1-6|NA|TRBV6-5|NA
CASRQVINSPLHF
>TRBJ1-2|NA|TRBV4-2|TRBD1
CASSQWSGQAYGYTF
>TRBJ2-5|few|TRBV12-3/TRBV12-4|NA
CASAGVGWGAQYF
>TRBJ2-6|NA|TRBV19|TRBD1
CASSMGRTGGGANVLTF
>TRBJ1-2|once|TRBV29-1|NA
CSVESRGGYGYTF
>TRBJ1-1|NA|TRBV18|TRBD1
CASSPRQGLAEAFF
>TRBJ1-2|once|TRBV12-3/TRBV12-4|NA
CASSLGGGYTF